A selection of T cell receptor beta chains follows, all from one sample in a study of cytomegalovirus exposure and HLA in healthy donors. The table came from immunoSEQ multiplex PCR; TCRdb's copy has only in-frame clones and leaves some out. The sample contains some 120,000 clones, approximately 84% of which appear only once. Specimen: PBMCs. These receptors were collected from a man aged 50 to 59 in good health and CMV-seronegative. Each CDR3 is given with its conserved first and last residue. The D gene is left open where the match is weak. A clone size is listed for some rows: how often the clone was seen (once, few, many), or a class if it is expanded.

clone size	V gene	J gene	D gene	CDR3 length	CDR3 DNA	CDR3 protein
.	TRBV25-1	TRBJ1-1	TRBD1	15	TGTGCCAGTTGCGGGACAGGAAACCTGAACACTGAAGCTTTCTTT	CASCGTGNLNTEAFF
.	TRBV6-5	TRBJ2-1	.	15	TGTGCCAGCAGTTACTCGAGTAGCAGGGGCAATGAGCAGTTCTTC	CASSYSSSRGNEQFF
.	TRBV28	TRBJ2-7	.	19	TGTGCCAGCAGTGGGTCCAGGGGCAGTTTGATCCCCAGTCGCCGCGAGCAGTACTTC	CASSGSRGSLIPSRREQYF
once	TRBV6-5	TRBJ1-2	.	15	TGTGCCAGCAGTTACTTAGGGGGGGCACACTATGGCTACACCTTC	CASSYLGGAHYGYTF
.	TRBV4-2	TRBJ2-3	.	12	TGTGCCAGCAGCCAAGCATCCGATACGCAGTATTTT	CASSQASDTQYF
.	TRBV5-6	TRBJ1-5	TRBD1	14	TGTGCCAGCAGCCAAGGACAGGGCCGGCAGCCCCAGCATTTT	CASSQGQGRQPQHF
.	TRBV13	TRBJ2-7	.	15	TGTGCCAGCAGCTTAGATGGGGCTTCAGGCCACGAGCAGTACTTC	CASSLDGASGHEQYF
.	TRBV7-9	TRBJ1-1	.	14	TGTGCCAGCAGCCGAACAAACATGAACACTGAAGCTTTCTTT	CASSRTNMNTEAFF
.	TRBV2	TRBJ1-1	.	14	TGTGCCAGCAGCCCCTTCCGGTTGAACACTGAAGCTTTCTTT	CASSPFRLNTEAFF
once	TRBV18	TRBJ1-1	TRBD1	16	TGTGCCAGCTCGACAGGGGGAGTGGGAACCGGCACTGAAGCTTTCTTT	CASSTGGVGTGTEAFF
.	TRBV7-2	TRBJ2-7	TRBD2	16	TGTGCCAGCAGCAAGAGACTAGCGGGAGATCTCTACGAGCAGTACTTC	CASSKRLAGDLYEQYF
.	TRBV6-4	TRBJ2-1	.	17	TGTGCCAGCAGCCCTCGGCGGAGCGGCCCCTCCTACAATGAGCAGTTCTTC	CASSPRRSGPSYNEQFF
.	TRBV28	TRBJ1-6	TRBD1	15	TGTGCCAGCAGCACGGGACAGGGAAATAATTCACCCCTCCACTTT	CASSTGQGNNSPLHF
.	TRBV11-2	TRBJ1-2	TRBD1	14	TGTGCCAGCAGCTTTTCCCCAGGGGGCTTTGGCTACACCTTC	CASSFSPGGFGYTF
few	TRBV30	TRBJ2-5	TRBD1	13	TGTGCCTCCGGACAGGTCCTGCAAGAGACCCAGTACTTC	CASGQVLQETQYF
.	TRBV7-3	TRBJ1-3	TRBD1	18	TGTGCCAGCAGCGCCTGGGCACCGGGACAGGTATCTGGAAACACCATATATTTT	CASSAWAPGQVSGNTIYF
.	TRBV5-6	TRBJ1-1	TRBD1	13	TGTGCCAGCAGCTCGACAGGGACAGAGCGGGCTTTCTTT	CASSSTGTERAFF
few	TRBV6-1	TRBJ1-1	.	13	TGTGCCAGCATTATGACAGGGAACACTGAAGCTTTCTTT	CASIMTGNTEAFF
.	TRBV5-1	TRBJ1-3	.	14	TGCGCCAGCAGCTTGTCGGGGGAGGGAAACACCATATATTTT	CASSLSGEGNTIYF
few	TRBV28	TRBJ2-4	.	16	TGTGCCAGCAGTTTGACCTCCCAGAGTAGCGGCAACATTCAGTACTTC	CASSLTSQSSGNIQYF
.	TRBV28	TRBJ1-1	TRBD1	18	TGTGCCAGCAGTTTATCAGGGGGCGGGACAGGAGTGAACACTGAAGCTTTCTTT	CASSLSGGGTGVNTEAFF
.	TRBV30	TRBJ1-4	TRBD1	14	TGTGCCTGGAGTCAGGACAGGGGGGGAGAAAAACTGTTTTTT	CAWSQDRGGEKLFF